Listed below are T cell receptor beta chains from one sample, sequenced in a study of STAT5B mutations in CD4+ large granular lymphocyte leukemia. Only in-frame clones appear in the TCRdb table, and some are missing; sequencing was by immunoSEQ multiplex PCR. This table has about 35,000 clones, 68% appearing once. Sequenced input: CD4+ T cells from blood buffy coats. Receptors originate from a human donor in good health. The CDR3 runs from the conserved cysteine through the conserved F or W. The order of the fields is V gene, J gene, D gene, clone size, CDR3 protein, CDR3 DNA. The D gene is left open where the match is weak. Expanded clones are given a class, and other clones once, few, many or no size at all.

v_call: TRBV7-2; j_call: TRBJ2-1; d_call: TRBD2; clone_size: NA; cdr3_aa: CASSLSSSRGGGEQFF; cdr3_nt: TGTGCCAGCAGCTTGTCTTCATCGCGGGGGGGCGGTGAGCAGTTCTTC
v_call: TRBV6-1; j_call: TRBJ2-5; d_call: NA; clone_size: NA; cdr3_aa: CASSERAGYQETQYF; cdr3_nt: TGTGCCAGCAGTGAACGGGCAGGGTACCAAGAGACCCAGTACTTC
v_call: TRBV29-1; j_call: TRBJ2-1; d_call: NA; clone_size: NA; cdr3_aa: CSVEDMWDNEQFF; cdr3_nt: TGCAGCGTTGAAGATATGTGGGACAATGAGCAGTTCTTC
v_call: TRBV7-2; j_call: TRBJ1-2; d_call: TRBD1; clone_size: few; cdr3_aa: CASSLLGQGGYGYTF; cdr3_nt: TGTGCCAGCAGCTTATTGGGACAGGGAGGCTATGGCTACACCTTC
v_call: TRBV4-2; j_call: TRBJ1-4; d_call: NA; clone_size: NA; cdr3_aa: CASSLLGIKDKKLFF; cdr3_nt: TGTGCCAGCAGCCTTCTTGGGATTAAGGACAAAAAACTGTTTTTT
v_call: TRBV5-1; j_call: TRBJ1-1; d_call: NA; clone_size: NA; cdr3_aa: CASSFTSGNTEAFF; cdr3_nt: TGCGCCAGCAGCTTCACTTCAGGGAACACTGAAGCTTTCTTT
v_call: TRBV29-1; j_call: TRBJ2-1; d_call: NA; clone_size: NA; cdr3_aa: CSVTQGYNEQFF; cdr3_nt: TGCAGCGTAACTCAGGGCTACAATGAGCAGTTCTTC
v_call: TRBV15; j_call: TRBJ2-2; d_call: NA; clone_size: NA; cdr3_aa: CATSRTTGLLSTGELFF; cdr3_nt: TGTGCCACCAGCAGAACTACAGGGTTGTTGAGCACCGGGGAGCTGTTTTTT
v_call: TRBV4-1; j_call: TRBJ1-5; d_call: NA; clone_size: NA; cdr3_aa: CASSQRTLGNQPQHF; cdr3_nt: TGCGCCAGCAGCCAAAGGACCTTGGGCAATCAGCCCCAGCATTTT
v_call: TRBV9; j_call: TRBJ1-6; d_call: TRBD1; clone_size: few; cdr3_aa: CASSERDRANSPLHF; cdr3_nt: TGTGCCAGCAGCGAACGGGACAGGGCAAATTCACCCCTCCACTTT
v_call: TRBV5-4; j_call: TRBJ1-2; d_call: TRBD1; clone_size: NA; cdr3_aa: CASSLAVGQGSAGYTF; cdr3_nt: TGTGCCAGCAGCTTGGCCGTAGGACAGGGCTCGGCTGGCTACACCTTC
v_call: TRBV5-1; j_call: TRBJ1-1; d_call: NA; clone_size: NA; cdr3_aa: CASSLGLAGENTEAFF; cdr3_nt: TGCGCCAGCAGCTTGGGTCTGGCAGGGGAGAACACTGAAGCTTTCTTT
v_call: TRBV11-3; j_call: TRBJ1-2; d_call: NA; clone_size: NA; cdr3_aa: CASSLEPTQGYTF; cdr3_nt: TGTGCCAGCAGCTTAGAACCTACCCAGGGCTACACCTTC
v_call: TRBV27; j_call: TRBJ2-3; d_call: NA; clone_size: NA; cdr3_aa: CASSRGFTDTQYF; cdr3_nt: TGTGCCAGCAGTAGGGGGTTCACAGATACGCAGTATTTT
v_call: TRBV7-8; j_call: TRBJ1-2; d_call: NA; clone_size: once; cdr3_aa: CASSLAVGPHGYTF; cdr3_nt: TGTGCCAGCAGCTTAGCGGTCGGACCACATGGCTACACCTTC
v_call: TRBV11-2; j_call: TRBJ1-2; d_call: NA; clone_size: few; cdr3_aa: CASSLDRATGYTF; cdr3_nt: TGTGCCAGCAGCTTAGACAGGGCCACTGGCTACACCTTC
v_call: TRBV10-2; j_call: TRBJ2-7; d_call: NA; clone_size: NA; cdr3_aa: CASSEGGPSYEQYF; cdr3_nt: TGCGCCAGCAGTGAGGGGGGCCCTTCCTACGAGCAGTACTTC
v_call: TRBV7-2; j_call: TRBJ1-2; d_call: NA; clone_size: NA; cdr3_aa: CASSLTRDPVAGYTF; cdr3_nt: TGTGCCAGCAGCTTGACACGGGACCCAGTGGCTGGCTACACCTTC
v_call: TRBV6-1; j_call: TRBJ2-1; d_call: NA; clone_size: NA; cdr3_aa: CASSRTGISYNEQFF; cdr3_nt: TGTGCCAGCAGTAGGACGGGAATCTCCTACAATGAGCAGTTCTTC
v_call: TRBV10-2; j_call: TRBJ1-1; d_call: TRBD1; clone_size: NA; cdr3_aa: CASRGQGGTEAFF; cdr3_nt: TGCGCCAGCAGGGGACAGGGCGGCACTGAAGCTTTCTTT
v_call: TRBV7-9; j_call: TRBJ2-1; d_call: NA; clone_size: few; cdr3_aa: CASSLAGNRLDNEQFF; cdr3_nt: TGTGCCAGCAGCTTAGCCGGGAACAGGTTAGACAATGAGCAGTTCTTC
v_call: TRBV18; j_call: TRBJ2-3; d_call: NA; clone_size: NA; cdr3_aa: CASSPRRNPTDTQYF; cdr3_nt: TGTGCCAGCTCACCACGTAGGAACCCCACAGATACGCAGTATTTT
v_call: TRBV19; j_call: TRBJ1-5; d_call: TRBD1; clone_size: few; cdr3_aa: CASRTWDRDNQPQHF; cdr3_nt: TGTGCCAGTAGAACTTGGGACAGAGACAATCAGCCCCAGCATTTT
v_call: TRBV6-1; j_call: TRBJ1-5; d_call: NA; clone_size: NA; cdr3_aa: CASSVIPQPQHF; cdr3_nt: TGTGCCAGCAGTGTAATACCACAGCCCCAGCATTTT
v_call: TRBV6-1; j_call: TRBJ1-1; d_call: NA; clone_size: NA; cdr3_aa: CASSELGGGMNTEAFF; cdr3_nt: TGTGCCAGCAGTGAACTCGGGGGGGGAATGAACACTGAAGCTTTCTTT
v_call: TRBV19; j_call: TRBJ2-5; d_call: TRBD1; clone_size: NA; cdr3_aa: CASSGWTGGWETQYF; cdr3_nt: TGTGCCAGTAGTGGCTGGACAGGGGGTTGGGAGACCCAGTACTTC
v_call: TRBV7-3; j_call: TRBJ2-2; d_call: NA; clone_size: NA; cdr3_aa: CASSLGADSNTGELFF; cdr3_nt: TGTGCCAGCAGCTTAGGCGCGGACAGCAACACCGGGGAGCTGTTTTTT
v_call: TRBV10-3; j_call: TRBJ2-4; d_call: NA; clone_size: NA; cdr3_aa: CAISPQGPAKNIQYF; cdr3_nt: TGTGCCATCAGCCCCCAGGGACCCGCCAAAAACATTCAGTACTTC
v_call: TRBV5-8; j_call: TRBJ1-2; d_call: NA; clone_size: NA; cdr3_aa: CASSLAGNTGNYGYTF; cdr3_nt: TGTGCCAGCAGCTTGGCTGGGAATACGGGTAACTATGGCTACACCTTC
v_call: TRBV7-9; j_call: TRBJ2-3; d_call: TRBD2; clone_size: NA; cdr3_aa: CASSIAGGRTDTQYF; cdr3_nt: TGTGCCAGCAGCATAGCGGGGGGGCGGACAGATACGCAGTATTTT
v_call: TRBV6-6; j_call: TRBJ1-5; d_call: TRBD1; clone_size: NA; cdr3_aa: CASSSDRGNQPQHF; cdr3_nt: TGTGCCAGCAGTTCGGACAGGGGCAATCAGCCCCAGCATTTT
v_call: TRBV9; j_call: TRBJ1-2; d_call: NA; clone_size: NA; cdr3_aa: CASSTPDGYGYTF; cdr3_nt: TGTGCCAGCAGCACCCCGGACGGATATGGCTACACCTTC
v_call: TRBV11-2; j_call: TRBJ2-5; d_call: NA; clone_size: NA; cdr3_aa: CASSLFPSIQETQYF; cdr3_nt: TGTGCCAGCAGCTTATTTCCTAGCATACAAGAGACCCAGTACTTC
v_call: TRBV5-5; j_call: TRBJ1-1; d_call: TRBD1; clone_size: NA; cdr3_aa: CASVGQMNTEAFF; cdr3_nt: TGTGCCAGCGTGGGACAGATGAACACTGAAGCTTTCTTT
v_call: TRBV2; j_call: TRBJ2-5; d_call: NA; clone_size: few; cdr3_aa: CASREGGGGETQYF; cdr3_nt: TGTGCCAGCAGAGAAGGAGGGGGCGGAGAGACCCAGTACTTC
v_call: TRBV18; j_call: TRBJ2-7; d_call: TRBD1; clone_size: few; cdr3_aa: CASSRDRDVEQYF; cdr3_nt: TGTGCCAGCTCAAGAGACAGGGACGTGGAGCAGTACTTC
v_call: TRBV6-1; j_call: TRBJ1-2; d_call: NA; clone_size: NA; cdr3_aa: CASLRTAYPHYGYTF; cdr3_nt: TGTGCCAGCCTCAGGACAGCTTACCCCCACTATGGCTACACCTTC
v_call: TRBV7-9; j_call: TRBJ2-1; d_call: TRBD2; clone_size: NA; cdr3_aa: CASSSRLAGAFSYNEQFF; cdr3_nt: TGTGCCAGCAGCTCCCGACTAGCGGGGGCCTTCTCCTACAATGAGCAGTTCTTC
v_call: TRBV5-1; j_call: TRBJ2-1; d_call: TRBD2; clone_size: NA; cdr3_aa: CASRPSGGASYNEQFF; cdr3_nt: TGCGCCAGCAGGCCCAGCGGGGGGGCCTCCTACAATGAGCAGTTCTTC
v_call: TRBV14; j_call: TRBJ2-7; d_call: NA; clone_size: few; cdr3_aa: CASSRQGFHEQYF; cdr3_nt: TGTGCCAGCAGCCGGCAGGGGTTCCACGAGCAGTACTTC
v_call: TRBV28; j_call: TRBJ1-2; d_call: TRBD1; clone_size: NA; cdr3_aa: CASRSGQGNYGYTF; cdr3_nt: TGTGCCAGCAGAAGCGGACAGGGAAACTATGGCTACACCTTC
v_call: TRBV7-9; j_call: TRBJ2-3; d_call: NA; clone_size: once; cdr3_aa: CASSPAPSTDTQYF; cdr3_nt: TGTGCCAGCAGCCCCGCCCCCAGCACAGATACGCAGTATTTT